This is a list of T cell receptor beta chains from one sample in a study of neurological immune-mediated disorders. TCRdb independently ran MiXCR on the 5' RACE reads; one entry per CDR3 protein. The table has 71,000 or so distinct CDR3 sequences, approximately 5% seen once. The sample was PBMCs. The receptors here all came from a woman aged 30 to 39 with multiple sclerosis. Each CDR3 is given with its conserved first and last residue. A D gene is named only where the DNA matches it firmly. Some rows have no size entry. The others give once, few or many, or a class for an expanded clone.

V gene	D gene	CDR3 length	J gene	clone size	CDR3 protein	CDR3 DNA
TRBV20-1	.	15	TRBJ1-6	many	CSARRGIQVESPLHF	TGCAGTGCTAGACGGGGTATTCAGGTTGAGTCACCCCTCCACTTT
TRBV2	.	13	TRBJ1-1	many	CASRGGQGTEAFF	TGTGCCAGCAGGGGGGGGCAGGGCACTGAAGCTTTCTTT
TRBV5-8	TRBD1	16	TRBJ1-1	.	CASSSDRGYLNTEAFF	TGTGCCAGCAGCTCTGACAGGGGGTACCTCAACACTGAAGCTTTCTTT
TRBV10-2	.	14	TRBJ2-5	many	CASSQGPNGETQYF	TGCGCCAGCAGCCAGGGACCCAACGGGGAGACCCAGTACTTC
TRBV20-1	TRBD2	14	TRBJ2-7	few	CSANVGIAGGEQYF	TGCAGTGCTAACGTCGGAATAGCGGGAGGCGAGCAGTACTTC
TRBV7-8	.	14	TRBJ1-2	many	CASSLNGIDYGYTF	TGTGCCAGCAGCTTAAACGGGATTGACTATGGCTACACCTTC
TRBV28	.	16	TRBJ1-4	.	CACSAITGGMNEKLFF	TGTGCCTGCAGTGCCATTACAGGAGGAATGAATGAAAAACTGTTTTTT
TRBV3-1	.	16	TRBJ1-6	many	CASSQVTGPGDSPLHF	TGTGCCAGCAGCCAAGTAACAGGGCCCGGGGATTCACCCCTCCACTTT
TRBV20-1	.	17	TRBJ2-7	many	CSARVQTVGTRPGEQYF	TGCAGTGCTAGAGTCCAAACCGTAGGGACACGCCCGGGCGAGCAGTACTTC
TRBV9	.	16	TRBJ1-6	many	CASSVGTGSLNSPLHF	TGTGCCAGCAGCGTAGGAACCGGGTCCTTAAACTCACCCCTCCACTTT
TRBV12-3/TRBV12-4	.	13	TRBJ1-3	many	CASSLVRINTIYF	TGTGCCAGCAGTTTAGTTCGGATAAACACCATATATTTT
TRBV24-1	TRBD1	15	TRBJ2-1	many	CATSGDSYSYNEQFF	TGTGCCACCAGTGGGGACAGTTATTCCTACAATGAGCAGTTCTTC
TRBV6-5	.	13	TRBJ1-6	many	CASSYSNTKPLHF	TGTGCCAGCAGTTACTCGAATACGAAACCCCTCCACTTT
TRBV6-4	.	13	TRBJ1-1	.	CANLSWADSEAFF	TGTGCCAACTTAAGTTGGGCAGACAGTGAAGCTTTCTTT
TRBV20-1	.	15	TRBJ2-3	.	CSAGDTGGPGDTQYF	TGCAGTGCTGGAGATACTGGAGGGCCAGGGGATACGCAGTATTTT
TRBV5-1	.	14	TRBJ2-5	many	CASSSGRLKETQYF	TGCGCCAGCAGCTCGGGACGGCTTAAAGAGACCCAGTACTTC
TRBV27	.	14	TRBJ2-3	.	CASSFGPFTDTQYF	TGTGCCAGCAGTTTCGGGCCTTTCACAGATACGCAGTATTTT
TRBV20-1	TRBD2	15	TRBJ2-3	many	CSALVVAGETDTQYF	TGCAGTGCCCTTGTGGTAGCGGGAGAGACAGATACGCAGTATTTT
TRBV5-1	.	13	TRBJ2-3	few	CASSKLSPDTQYF	TGCGCCAGCAGTAAGTTGAGCCCGGATACGCAGTATTTT
TRBV6-1	.	15	TRBJ2-3	once	CASSEQLGAVDTQYF	TGTGCCAGCAGTGAACAGCTGGGGGCTGTGGATACGCAGTATTTT
TRBV18	.	15	TRBJ2-7	many	CASSRLAGSSYEQYF	TGTGCCAGCTCAAGGTTGGCGGGAAGCTCCTACGAGCAGTACTTC
TRBV10-3	TRBD1	14	TRBJ1-1	many	CAISGGGPNTEAFF	TGTGCCATCAGTGGAGGGGGCCCGAACACTGAAGCTTTCTTT
TRBV11-2	.	15	TRBJ1-1	many	CASSFLDRVNTEAFF	TGTGCCAGCAGCTTCTTGGACAGAGTGAACACTGAAGCTTTCTTT
TRBV15	TRBD2	17	TRBJ2-7	few	CATSGLPGGSSHYEQYF	TGTGCCACCAGCGGCCTCCCTGGCGGGAGTTCACACTACGAGCAGTACTTC
TRBV10-2	TRBD1	13	TRBJ2-5	.	CASGTGFLKTQYF	TGCGCCAGTGGGACAGGGTTCTTGAAGACCCAGTACTTC
TRBV5-1	TRBD2	15	TRBJ2-2	many	CASSWGPGGPGELFF	TGCGCCAGCAGCTGGGGTCCGGGAGGGCCCGGGGAGCTGTTTTTT
TRBV27	.	14	TRBJ1-2	.	CASSARTSTYGYTF	TGTGCCAGCAGTGCCCGGACAAGCACCTATGGCTACACCTTC